This TCR beta chain originates from a study of blood T cell repertoires in COVID-19. Germline CDR1 reads SGHTA; CDR2 reads FQGNSA. The CDR3 runs to 16 residues. The V and J ends lost 5 bases and 6 bases, in that order; junction bases with no gene match: 7. Assay used: immunoSEQ multiplex PCR; TCRdb lists only in-frame clones, some missing. The sample yields 400,000 or so clones, 70% to 90% seen once. Sequencing input: peripheral blood. The chain couples TRBV7-2 to TRBJ2-3; TRBD2 matches 14 bases. The receptor's source is a man between 18 and 35 years old with COVID-19, enrolled during active disease. CDR3 loop: CASSPRLAGGGDTQYF. CDR3 bases: TGTGCCAGCAGCCCAAGACTAGCGGGAGGGGGGGATACGCAGTATTTT.